Listed below are T cell receptor beta chains from one sample, sequenced in a study of regulatory T cells in long-lasting Graves disease. TCRdb called the multiplex PCR reads again in MiXCR, with one record for every CDR3 protein. The table includes more than 300,000 distinct CDR3 sequences, 15% to 20% detected once. This sample was also put to use in a study of T cells in Graves' hyperthyroidism and ophthalmopathy.

The sequencing here drew on peripheral blood mononuclear cells (PBMCs), taken at new diagnosis, from a patient treated with antithyroid drugs. Receptor source: a woman under 30 with Graves disease. Each CDR3 is given with its conserved first and last residue. D genes are given only for firm matches. The size of a clone is reported for some rows only, either as once, few or many, or as a class for expanded clones.

v_call,d_call,j_call,clone_size,cdr3_length,cdr3_nt,cdr3_aa
TRBV5-1,NA,TRBJ1-1,NA,14,TGCGCCAGCAGCTCGAGGATACCGAACACTGAAGCTTTCTTT,CASSSRIPNTEAFF
TRBV30,NA,TRBJ2-2,many,13,TGTGCCTGGAGTGCCGAGTTCACCGGGGAGCTGTTTTTT,CAWSAEFTGELFF
TRBV28,TRBD1,TRBJ1-2,many,13,TGTGCCAGTCAGGGACAGCCTAACTATGGCTACACCTTC,CASQGQPNYGYTF
TRBV27,TRBD1,TRBJ1-2,NA,13,TGTGCCAGCACAGGACAGGGAGCCTATGGCTACACCTTC,CASTGQGAYGYTF
TRBV20-1,NA,TRBJ2-2,many,12,TGCAGTGCTACCTCGGTTACCGGGGAGCTGTTTTTT,CSATSVTGELFF
TRBV6-1,NA,TRBJ2-1,many,13,TGTGCCAGCATGTTCGAGGCTAACAATGAGCAGTTCTTC,CASMFEANNEQFF
TRBV29-1,NA,TRBJ2-4,NA,11,TGCAGCGTTGACAGATTAAACATTCAGTACTTC,CSVDRLNIQYF
TRBV27,TRBD1,TRBJ1-1,NA,14,TGTGCCAGCAGTTTAAGACAGGGATGGACTGAAGCTTTCTTT,CASSLRQGWTEAFF
TRBV11-1,TRBD1,TRBJ1-1,many,18,TGTGCCAGCAGCCCAAGATGGGACAGGGGGCAGCTGAACACTGAAGCTTTCTTT,CASSPRWDRGQLNTEAFF
TRBV7-2,NA,TRBJ2-2,few,16,TGTGCCAGCAGCTTAGCGGGGATAGAAAGTACCGGGGAGCTGTTTTTT,CASSLAGIESTGELFF
TRBV25-1,NA,TRBJ1-2,few,14,TGTGCCAGCAGTGCTCCCAGATCTAACTATGGCTACACCTTC,CASSAPRSNYGYTF
TRBV7-9,NA,TRBJ1-1,NA,14,TGTGCCAGCAGGCCTGGAGGGGGTGAGGCTGAAGCTTTCTTT,CASRPGGGEAEAFF
TRBV28,NA,TRBJ1-1,many,12,TGTGCCAGCATCAAAAGGGGGTGGGGTGCTTTCTTT,CASIKRGWGAFF
TRBV30,NA,TRBJ2-7,NA,15,TGTGCCTGGACCTATGGGGATGAGGGGAATTACGAGCAGTACTTC,CAWTYGDEGNYEQYF
TRBV29-1,NA,TRBJ2-5,many,12,TGCAGCGTTGGGAATCCCCAAGAGACCCAGTACTTC,CSVGNPQETQYF
TRBV28,NA,TRBJ2-6,once,15,TGTGCCAGCAGCCGCTCCCTCTCTGGGGCCAACGTCCTGACTTTC,CASSRSLSGANVLTF
TRBV7-2,TRBD2,TRBJ2-1,NA,14,TGTGCCAGCAGCTTAGGACTAGCGGTCAATGAGCAGTTCTTC,CASSLGLAVNEQFF
TRBV5-1,NA,TRBJ2-1,many,16,TGCGCCAGCAGCTTGGGTCGGGGCGGGCGAGACAATGAGCAGTTCTTC,CASSLGRGGRDNEQFF
TRBV12-5,NA,TRBJ2-1,few,16,TGTGCTAGTGGCCACCCGGGCAGGGAATCATACAATGAGCAGTTCTTC,CASGHPGRESYNEQFF
TRBV2,NA,TRBJ2-1,many,18,TGTGCCAGCAGAAAGGAACGGACGGGAATGTACGTGGATAATGAGCAGTTCTTC,CASRKERTGMYVDNEQFF
TRBV10-2,NA,TRBJ2-3,many,14,TGCGCCAGCACCCCAACGGGGCGGGCAGATACGCAGTATTTT,CASTPTGRADTQYF
TRBV3-1,NA,TRBJ2-1,many,14,TGTGCCAGCAGCCACCCCGGACTTGGCAATGAGCAGTTCTTC,CASSHPGLGNEQFF
TRBV9,NA,TRBJ1-6,many,13,TGTGCCAGCAGTCAATGGGACGACTCACCCCTCCACTTT,CASSQWDDSPLHF
TRBV24-1,TRBD1,TRBJ2-7,many,15,TGTGCCACCAGTGATGGACAGGGGGCCTCCTACGAGCAGTACTTC,CATSDGQGASYEQYF
TRBV29-1,NA,TRBJ2-1,many,15,TGCAGCGTTGAAGGGCAGGAACTCTCCTACAATGAGCAGTTCTTC,CSVEGQELSYNEQFF
TRBV20-1,TRBD2,TRBJ2-7,few,13,TGCAGTGCCATGGGCGGGAGGGCTGGGGAGCAGTACTTC,CSAMGGRAGEQYF